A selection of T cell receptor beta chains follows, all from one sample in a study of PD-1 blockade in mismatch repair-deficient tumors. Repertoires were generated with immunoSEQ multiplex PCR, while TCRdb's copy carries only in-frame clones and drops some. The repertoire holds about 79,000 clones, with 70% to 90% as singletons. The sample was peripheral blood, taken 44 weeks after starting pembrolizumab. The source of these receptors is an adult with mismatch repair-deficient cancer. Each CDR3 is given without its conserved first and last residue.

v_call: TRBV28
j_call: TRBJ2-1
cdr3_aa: ASSLSVLNEQF

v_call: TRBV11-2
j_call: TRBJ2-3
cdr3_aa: ASSLLGLRDPATDTQY

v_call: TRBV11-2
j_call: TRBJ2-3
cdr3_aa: ASSSSTDTQY

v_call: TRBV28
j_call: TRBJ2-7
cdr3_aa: ASSFSRIRGEQY

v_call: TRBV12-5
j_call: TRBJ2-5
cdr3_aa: ASGPGQGFGAQY

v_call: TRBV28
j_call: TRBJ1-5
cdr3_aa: ASLSSNQPQH

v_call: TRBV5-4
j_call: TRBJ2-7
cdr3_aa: ASSAVLSGHEQY

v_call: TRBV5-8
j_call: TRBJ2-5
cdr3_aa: ASSWSGAGPQETQY

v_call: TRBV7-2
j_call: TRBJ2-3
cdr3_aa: ASSLIREDTQY

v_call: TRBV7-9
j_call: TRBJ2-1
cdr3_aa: ASSLSGGGQF

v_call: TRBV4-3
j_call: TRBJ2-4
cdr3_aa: ASSQTSGSKNIQY

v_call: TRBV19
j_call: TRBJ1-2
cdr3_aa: ASSEYDRGSGGYT

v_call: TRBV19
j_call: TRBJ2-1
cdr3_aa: ASSIHAANSYNEQF

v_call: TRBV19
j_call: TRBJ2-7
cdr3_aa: ASSISTGSRGEQY

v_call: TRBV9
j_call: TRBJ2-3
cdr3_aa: ASSGPGQGFGADTQY

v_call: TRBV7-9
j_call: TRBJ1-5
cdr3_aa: ASSRAGQPQH

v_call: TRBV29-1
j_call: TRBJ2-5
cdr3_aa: SVAQKFQETQY

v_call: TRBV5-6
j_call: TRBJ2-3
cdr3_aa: ASTPRGRLDTQY

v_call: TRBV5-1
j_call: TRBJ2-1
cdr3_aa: ASSLRVQRSYNEQF